These 27 T cell receptor beta chains were sequenced from one sample in a study of T cell responses to AZD1222 COVID-19 vaccine. Measured with immunoSEQ multiplex PCR; TCRdb has only the in-frame clones, and not every one. The sample carries 150,000 or so clones, roughly nine tenths recorded once. This material consisted of peripheral blood, taken on day 0 of AZD1222 vaccination. Source of these receptors: an adult in good health.

The V gene is TRBV5-1, the J gene TRBJ2-5; 7 bases agree with TRBD1. Germline V lookup: CDR1 SGHRS, CDR2 YFSETQ. CDR3 length: 15 residues. With V trimmed by 4 bases and J by 4 bases, 10 bases remained unmatched. CDR3 amino acids: CASSRRQGDRETQYF. For the CDR3, the DNA is TGCGCCAGCAGCAGACGACAGGGCGATCGAGAGACCCAGTACTTC.

This clone has a single count. CDR3: CAWFPGTEAFF. For the CDR3, the DNA is TGTGCCTGGTTCCCCGGCACTGAAGCTTTCTTT. The chain is built from TRBV30 and TRBJ1-1; the D is unclear. Deletions cut 5 bases from V and 4 bases from J, with 8 bases between. CDR1 and CDR2 from the germline V gene are GTSNPN and SVGIG (reference sequence). The CDR3 spans 11 residues.

V usage is TRBV30 and J usage is TRBJ2-7; D perhaps matches TRBD2 (5 bases). V gave up 0 bases and J gave up 6 bases, with 9 bases separating them. CDR3 size: 12 residues. CDR1 is GTSNPN and CDR2 is SVGIG in the germline V gene (reference sequence). In DNA form, the CDR3 reads TGTGCCTGGAGTGTACTAGGCGGCGAGCAGTACTTC. It codes for CAWSVLGGEQYF.

This chain links TRBV11-2 with TRBJ1-1; the D gene is possibly TRBD1 (6 bases). Trimming shortened V by 5 bases and J by 0 bases, and 16 bases separated the two germline ends. Looked up from germline, CDR1 is SGHAT and CDR2 is FQNNGV. The CDR3 length is 16 residues. The CDR3 protein is CASSHFTDSLNTEAFF. In nucleotides, the CDR3 is TGTGCCAGCAGCCATTTCACGGACAGCTTGAACACTGAAGCTTTCTTT.

The chain has TRBV7-9 and TRBJ2-1, with a weak D call TRBD2 (6 bases). This CDR3 spans 16 amino acids. Germline lookup yields CDR1 SEHNR and CDR2 FQNEAQ (reference sequence). The V end was cut by 4 bases, the J end by 10 bases, with 23 bases between. Here the CDR3 reads CASSSSAPLAAREQFF. Written as DNA, the CDR3 is TGTGCCAGCAGCTCTTCGGCCCCCTTAGCGGCCAGGGAGCAGTTCTTC.

V and J are TRBV6-1 and TRBJ1-5; D call uncertain. The germline CDR1 and CDR2 sequences are MNHNS and SASEGT. The V end lost 1 base, the J end lost 3 bases, and 7 bases lay between the germline ends. This CDR3 is 14 amino acids long. This CDR3 is CASSEGRSNQPQHF. CDR3 DNA sequence: TGTGCCAGCAGTGAAGGGCGTTCCAATCAGCCCCAGCATTTT.

This rearrangement joins TRBV27 to TRBJ2-1; 8 nucleotides agree with TRBD2. V trimming: 5 bases; J trimming: 3 bases; junction bases outside the gene matches: 15. There are 18 residues in the CDR3. The germline CDR1 and CDR2 sequences are MNHEY and SMNVEV (reference sequence). DNA of the CDR3: TGTGCCAGCAGTGTACGGATTGAGGCGGGAGGTAACTACAATGAGCAGTTCTTC. The encoded protein is CASSVRIEAGGNYNEQFF.

This clone was recorded once. This rearrangement joins TRBV6-5 to TRBJ2-5, with D uncertain. V shed 5 bases and J shed 2 bases, with 12 bases lying between them. CDR3 length: 14 amino acids. The V gene's germline CDR1 is MNHEY and CDR2 SVGAGI. CDR3: CASSRGILQETQYF. CDR3 in DNA: TGTGCCAGCAGTCGCGGAATCCTGCAAGAGACCCAGTACTTC.

The chain recombines TRBV6-5 with TRBJ1-4; D is undetermined. V gave up 8 bases and J gave up 0 bases, with 10 bases separating them. The CDR3 totals 14 residues. The V gene's germline CDR1 is MNHEY and CDR2 SVGAGI. The CDR3 protein is CASQVGATNEKLFF. CDR3 nucleotide sequence: TGTGCCAGCCAGGTGGGAGCAACTAATGAAAAACTGTTTTTT.

The chain carries TRBV19 and TRBJ2-1; TRBD2 matches at 10 bases. There are 13 residues in the CDR3. The germline V gene encodes CDR1 LNHDA and CDR2 SQIVND (reference sequence). V lost 6 bases, J lost 6 bases, and 2 bases stayed unmatched. In nucleotides, the CDR3 is TGTGCCAGTAGGGCTAGCGGGGGCAATGAGCAGTTCTTC. Amino acid sequence: CASRASGGNEQFF.

The chain recombines TRBV29-1 with TRBJ1-2; D unresolved. This CDR3 has 12 residues. The germline gives CDR1 SQVTM, CDR2 ANQGSEA. V was trimmed by 4 bases and J by 5 bases, leaving 11 bases between them. The CDR3 sequence is CSVAAGDYGYTF. The DNA for the CDR3 is TGCAGCGTTGCAGCGGGAGATTATGGCTACACCTTC.

The V call is TRBV11-3, the J call TRBJ1-1, with D unclear. V lost 6 bases, J lost 6 bases, and 20 bases lay in between. The length of the CDR3 is 15 residues. CDR1 is SGHNT, CDR2 YENEEA, per germline. The CDR3 bases are TGTGCCAGCAGTATTGCTATCTGGTTACGCGCTGAAGCTTTCTTT. Translated, it gives CASSIAIWLRAEAFF. The full variable domain, rest sourced from reference TRBV11-3 and TRBJ1-1, is EAGVVQSPRYKIIEKKQPVAFWCNPISGHNTLYWYLQNLGQGPELLIRYENEEAVDDSQLPKDRFSAERLKGVDSTLKIQPAELGDSAVYLCASSIAIWLRAEAFFGQGTRLTVV.

The chain joins TRBV19 to TRBJ2-7, with D unclear. The CDR3 runs to 15 residues. CDR1 is LNHDA, CDR2 SQIVND, per germline (reference sequence). Trimming shortened V by 3 bases and J by 2 bases, and 14 bases separated the two germline ends. This chain's CDR3 is CASSIVGRTTYEQYF. The CDR3 DNA reads as TGTGCCAGTAGTATTGTCGGCAGAACTACCTACGAGCAGTACTTC.

The chain recombines TRBV7-9 with TRBJ2-7; D is undetermined. CDR3 length: 12 amino acids. V gave up 1 base and J gave up 6 bases, with 7 bases separating them. Germline CDR1 reads SEHNR; CDR2 reads FQNEAQ (reference sequence). The CDR3 region has the DNA TGTGCCAGCAGCTTAGAGGGTCCCGAGCAGTACTTC. Protein sequence: CASSLEGPEQYF.

The V gene is TRBV6-5, the J gene TRBJ1-3, with unresolved D. Germline assignment: CDR1 MNHEY and CDR2 SVGAGI. V lost 7 bases, J lost 4 bases, and 5 bases lay in between. The CDR3 totals 11 residues. CDR3 nucleotides: TGTGCCAGCACCCTAGGAAACACCATATATTTT. Encoded protein: CASTLGNTIYF.

V usage is TRBV7-9 and J usage is TRBJ1-4; 10 positions agree with TRBD1. V lost 5 bases to trimming and J lost 8 bases; unmatched junction nucleotides: 5. The CDR3 has 14 amino acids. The germline V gene has CDR1 SEHNR and CDR2 FQNEAQ (reference sequence). This CDR3 reads CASSPDRGQEKLFF. CDR3 coding DNA: TGTGCCAGCAGCCCTGACAGGGGGCAGGAAAAACTGTTTTTT.

The chain combines TRBV11-3 with TRBJ2-7; maybe TRBD2 (5 bases). Per germline, CDR1 SGHNT and CDR2 YENEEA. Trimming removed 0 bases at V and 1 base at J, with 7 bases between. The CDR3 sequence is 14 residues long. CDR3 in amino acids: CASSLESGSYEQYF. For the CDR3, the DNA is TGTGCCAGCAGCTTAGAATCGGGGTCCTACGAGCAGTACTTC.

V is TRBV28 and J is TRBJ1-3; D not certain. Germline V gene data show CDR1 as MDHEN and CDR2 as SYDVKM. The CDR3 contains 15 residues. The V end lost 5 bases, the J end lost 1 base, and 12 bases lay between the germline ends. CDR3 protein: CASSSNWLSGNTIYF. CDR3 bases: TGTGCCAGCAGTAGCAATTGGTTATCTGGAAACACCATATATTTT.

The chain uses TRBV27 and TRBJ2-1; no clear D. The germline V gene encodes CDR1 MNHEY and CDR2 SMNVEV (reference sequence). CDR3 length equals 13 residues. V lost 5 bases and J 6 bases, leaving 11 bases between the germline ends. CDR3 loop: CASSLAAANEQFF. CDR3 nucleotide sequence: TGTGCCAGCAGTCTCGCGGCGGCCAATGAGCAGTTCTTC.

The chain employs TRBV20-1 and TRBJ1-3; D remains ambiguous. Trimming removed 3 bases from V and 0 bases from J, with 12 bases in between. The CDR3 sequence is 15 residues long. Germline V gives CDR1 DFQATT, CDR2 SNEGSKA (reference sequence). DNA for the CDR3: TGCAGTGCTAGTTCCCCCCGCCGCTCTGGAAACACCATATATTTT. Translating it yields CSASSPRRSGNTIYF.

This clone showed up just once. V gene TRBV9 combines with J gene TRBJ1-1, with D perhaps matching TRBD1 (6 bases). The CDR3 runs 17 residues. V was pared by 0 bases and J by 7 bases, with 22 bases between. The germline V gene encodes CDR1 SGDLS and CDR2 YYNGEE. In DNA, the CDR3 is TGTGCCAGCAGCGTAGCCCCTAACAGGGTAACCCCCGGTGAAGCTTTCTTT. Protein: CASSVAPNRVTPGEAFF.

The chain combines TRBV13 with TRBJ1-4, with 7 nucleotides matching TRBD1. The CDR3 is made up of 17 amino acids. Germline V gives CDR1 PRHDT, CDR2 FYEKMQ (reference sequence). J gave up 4 bases and V 0 bases, and 8 bases lay outside the gene matches. The CDR3 protein is CASSLGGTAPRNEKLFF. CDR3 nucleotide sequence: TGTGCCAGCAGCTTAGGCGGGACAGCCCCTCGTAATGAAAAACTGTTTTTT.

This clone was detected only once. V usage is TRBV14 and J usage is TRBJ2-1; no definite D call. Germline assignment: CDR1 SGHDN and CDR2 FVKESK. V was pared by 1 base and J by 7 bases, with 8 bases between. The CDR3 length is 13 residues. The CDR3, as DNA: TGTGCCAGCAGCCAAGGTCGTAAGAATGAGCAGTTCTTC. Encoded protein: CASSQGRKNEQFF.

The rearrangement links TRBV4-2 to TRBJ2-5, with D tentatively TRBD2 (5 bases). The length of the CDR3 is 14 residues. Trimming took 6 bases from V and 5 from J, leaving 16 bases between them. Germline V gene sequence: CDR1 LGHNA, CDR2 YNFKEQ. The CDR3 protein is CASSGVGPGETQYF. CDR3 DNA: TGTGCCAGCAGTGGGGTGGGCCCGGGGGAGACCCAGTACTTC.

V usage is TRBV7-9 and J usage is TRBJ1-5; D possibly corresponds to TRBD1 (5 bases). Trimming took off 4 bases at V and 5 bases at J, with 12 bases between the two ends. The CDR3 runs to 14 residues. Germline assignment: CDR1 SEHNR and CDR2 FQNEAQ (reference sequence). DNA for the CDR3: TGTGCCAGCAGCTACGGGGTGGGGGATCAGCCCCAGCATTTT. Protein: CASSYGVGDQPQHF.

The chain combines TRBV30 with TRBJ1-5; D is perhaps TRBD1 (5 bases). Per germline, CDR1 GTSNPN and CDR2 SVGIG (reference sequence). The CDR3 runs to 15 residues. Between the trimmed V and J ends, which lost 2 bases and 4 bases, there was a span of 15 bases. In DNA, the CDR3 is TGTGCCTGGAGTCCCCCCTTCGGGGGGAATCAGCCCCAGCATTTT. It is translated as CAWSPPFGGNQPQHF.

The chain has TRBV3-1 (or the pseudogene TRBV3-2) and TRBJ1-6; no reliable D call. Germline values: CDR1 LGHDT, CDR2 YNNKEL (reference sequence). The V end was cut by 1 base, the J end by 7 bases, with 11 bases between. The CDR3 sequence is 15 residues long. CDR3 residues: CASSQASIGNSPLHF. The CDR3 region has the DNA TGTGCCAGCAGCCAAGCAAGTATTGGGAATTCACCCCTCCACTTT.